This TCR beta chain was retrieved from a study of blood T cell repertoires in COVID-19. Study at large: Sites in the United States, Italy and Spain provided acute and convalescent COVID-19 samples. Nucleic acid was either cDNA or gDNA, and it came from T cells, B-cell-depleted T cells, or PBMCs.

Generated by immunoSEQ multiplex PCR, the TCRdb table keeps only in-frame clones and is missing some. The sample consists of hundreds of thousands of clones, approximately 90% of them appearing once. The CDR3 is 13 amino acids. The ends were cut back, 5 bases at V and 6 bases at J, with 10 bases in the middle. This clonotype originated in a man between 18 and 29 years old with active or convalescent COVID-19. The rearrangement joins TRBV12-3 or TRBV12-4 to TRBJ2-2; D remains ambiguous. Sequencing input: peripheral blood. The chain's CDR3 is CASSAHSSGELFF. CDR3 sequence (DNA): TGTGCCAGCAGTGCCCACAGTTCCGGGGAGCTGTTTTTT.